This T cell receptor (beta chain) was profiled in a study of T cell responses to AZD1222 COVID-19 vaccine. This CDR3 is 14 amino acids long. Trimming pared 2 bases from V and 3 bases from J, leaving 10 bases between. Germline V CDR1 and CDR2: MNHEY, SVGAGI. Some clones are missing from TCRdb's copy, which holds only in-frame ones; the method was immunoSEQ multiplex PCR. Here the sample spans fewer than 120,000 clones, about 90% being singletons. The specimen was peripheral blood, collected 28 days after the second AZD1222 dose. This chain uses TRBV6-5 with TRBJ1-1; D is ambiguous. The sequence was obtained from an adult who received the AZD1222 COVID-19 vaccine. This CDR3 reads CASSYQDLYTEAFF. The CDR3, as DNA: TGTGCCAGCAGTTACCAGGACCTCTACACTGAAGCTTTCTTT.